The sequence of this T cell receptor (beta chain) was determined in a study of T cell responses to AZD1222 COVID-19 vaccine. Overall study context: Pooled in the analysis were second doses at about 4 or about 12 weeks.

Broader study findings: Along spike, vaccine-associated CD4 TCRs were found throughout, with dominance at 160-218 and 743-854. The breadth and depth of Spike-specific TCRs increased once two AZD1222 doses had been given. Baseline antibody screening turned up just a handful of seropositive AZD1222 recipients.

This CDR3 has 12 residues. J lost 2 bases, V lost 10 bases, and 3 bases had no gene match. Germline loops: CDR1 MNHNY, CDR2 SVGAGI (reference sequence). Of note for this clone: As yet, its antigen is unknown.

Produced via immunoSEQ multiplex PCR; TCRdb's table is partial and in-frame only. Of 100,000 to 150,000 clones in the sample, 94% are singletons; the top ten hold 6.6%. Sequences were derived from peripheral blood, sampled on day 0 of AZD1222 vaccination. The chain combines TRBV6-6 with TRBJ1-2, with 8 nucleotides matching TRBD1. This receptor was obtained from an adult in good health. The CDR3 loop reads CAKHRGNYGYTF. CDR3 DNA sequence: TGTGCCAAACACAGGGGGAACTATGGCTACACCTTC.